This is a list of T cell receptor beta chains from one sample in a study of CD8 T cells in ankylosing spondylitis. TCRdb analysed the 5' RACE reads with MiXCR anew, one entry per CDR3 protein. Of 700,000 to 1,000,000 distinct CDR3 sequences in the sample, about 10% were seen once. Material: blood, either unsorted or a sorted T cell fraction (not recorded which). The receptors shown here come from a male donor with ankylosing spondylitis. Each CDR3 is given with its conserved first and last residue. The order of the fields is D gene, clone size, V gene, J gene, CDR3 DNA, CDR3 protein. A D gene is named only where the DNA matches it firmly. Clone size is not always given. Where it is, it says once, few, many or a class for expanded clones.

D: TRBD1; size: few; V: TRBV20-1; J: TRBJ1-4; DNA: TGCAGTGCACCGGGACAGGGGAGTGAAAAACTGTTTTTT; CDR3: CSAPGQGSEKLFF
D: NA; size: many; V: TRBV20-1; J: TRBJ1-5; DNA: TGCAGTGCTAGAGAAGGGACGTGGAGCAATCAGCCCCAGCATTTT; CDR3: CSAREGTWSNQPQHF
D: TRBD2; size: few; V: TRBV5-1; J: TRBJ2-1; DNA: TGCGCCAGCAGCCCTTTGACTAGCGGGAACTCCTACAATGAGCAGTTCTTC; CDR3: CASSPLTSGNSYNEQFF
D: NA; size: few; V: TRBV5-1; J: TRBJ2-5; DNA: TGCGCCAGCGGGTCCGGTTCAGCGGGAGAGACCCAGTACTTC; CDR3: CASGSGSAGETQYF
D: TRBD2; size: NA; V: TRBV5-1; J: TRBJ2-1; DNA: TGCGCCAGCAGCTTGGTAGGCGGCGGGAGGTACAATGAGCAGTTCTTC; CDR3: CASSLVGGGRYNEQFF
D: NA; size: many; V: TRBV7-2; J: TRBJ1-6; DNA: TGTGCCAGCAGCTTACAGGGGTATAATTCACCCCTCCACTTT; CDR3: CASSLQGYNSPLHF
D: NA; size: few; V: TRBV7-2; J: TRBJ2-7; DNA: TGTGCCAGCAGCTTAGGTTCATCTAGGGCCTACGAGCAGTACTTC; CDR3: CASSLGSSRAYEQYF
D: NA; size: few; V: TRBV11-3; J: TRBJ2-2; DNA: TGTGCCAGCAGCTTAGTGGCTTCCGCCGGGGAGCTGTTTTTT; CDR3: CASSLVASAGELFF
D: TRBD1; size: NA; V: TRBV5-1; J: TRBJ2-5; DNA: TGCGCCAGCAGCTTGGGGACAGGGTTTGCAGAGACCCAGTACTTC; CDR3: CASSLGTGFAETQYF
D: NA; size: NA; V: TRBV11-2; J: TRBJ2-7; DNA: TGTGCCAGCAGCTTTGACCCCTCCGAGCAGTACTTC; CDR3: CASSFDPSEQYF
D: NA; size: few; V: TRBV20-1; J: TRBJ1-5; DNA: TGCAGTGCTTTACAGGGAAATAGCAATCAGCCCCAGCATTTT; CDR3: CSALQGNSNQPQHF
D: TRBD2; size: few; V: TRBV2; J: TRBJ2-4; DNA: TGTGCCAGCAGTGAACGGCTAGCGGGGGCCTTTCCTGCCAAAAACATTCAGTACTTC; CDR3: CASSERLAGAFPAKNIQYF
D: NA; size: NA; V: TRBV10-3; J: TRBJ2-1; DNA: TGTGCCACCTCTAGCGTTCCCTACAATGAGCAGTTCTTC; CDR3: CATSSVPYNEQFF
D: NA; size: NA; V: TRBV10-3; J: TRBJ2-1; DNA: TGTGCCATCAGTGAGCCCTTCACTGGGCAGATCTACAATGAGCAGTTCTTC; CDR3: CAISEPFTGQIYNEQFF
D: TRBD1; size: many; V: TRBV5-1; J: TRBJ2-7; DNA: TGCGCCAGCAGCTTGGTGGGACAGGGAGTCGACGAGCAGTACTTC; CDR3: CASSLVGQGVDEQYF
D: TRBD2; size: few; V: TRBV10-2; J: TRBJ2-4; DNA: TGCGCCAGCAGTAGCGGGAGGGGGTGGGTCAAAAACATTCAGTACTTC; CDR3: CASSSGRGWVKNIQYF
D: NA; size: many; V: TRBV20-1; J: TRBJ2-7; DNA: TGCAGTGCCCGCCACGGGAGCTACGAGCAGTACTTC; CDR3: CSARHGSYEQYF
D: NA; size: NA; V: TRBV5-6; J: TRBJ2-7; DNA: TGTGCCAGCAGCTTGGCCAAAGGGAGCGAGCAGTACTTC; CDR3: CASSLAKGSEQYF
D: NA; size: NA; V: TRBV3-1; J: TRBJ2-5; DNA: TGTGCCAGCAGCACCTGGTTTGGGGGCTGGACCCAGTACTTC; CDR3: CASSTWFGGWTQYF
D: NA; size: NA; V: TRBV7-9; J: TRBJ2-3; DNA: TGTGCCAGCAGCTTAGTGGGTAATACGCAGTATTTT; CDR3: CASSLVGNTQYF
D: NA; size: NA; V: TRBV6-2/TRBV6-3; J: TRBJ2-6; DNA: TGTGCCAGCGGGGATAGGACTGGGGCCAACGTCCTGACTTTC; CDR3: CASGDRTGANVLTF
D: NA; size: NA; V: TRBV7-2; J: TRBJ1-2; DNA: TGTGCCAGCAGTTCCCAGGGGCCAAACTATGGCTACACCTTC; CDR3: CASSSQGPNYGYTF
D: NA; size: NA; V: TRBV5-1; J: TRBJ2-1; DNA: TGCGCCAGCAGGAGGCAGTCCAGCTCCTACAATGAGCAGTTCTTC; CDR3: CASRRQSSSYNEQFF
D: NA; size: many; V: TRBV20-1; J: TRBJ1-4; DNA: TGCAGTGCTAGAGATCGGCGGACTAATGAAAAACTGTTTTTT; CDR3: CSARDRRTNEKLFF
D: TRBD2; size: NA; V: TRBV7-6; J: TRBJ2-7; DNA: TGTGCCAGCGCCTTACAAGCGGGACCTGAATACGAGCAGTACTTC; CDR3: CASALQAGPEYEQYF
D: NA; size: many; V: TRBV18; J: TRBJ2-5; DNA: TGTGCCAGCTCACCACCGGAAGGGCCCCGAGAGACCCAGTACTTC; CDR3: CASSPPEGPRETQYF
D: NA; size: few; V: TRBV20-1; J: TRBJ2-3; DNA: TGCAGTGCAGGTCAACTATCTAGCACAGATACGCAGTATTTT; CDR3: CSAGQLSSTDTQYF
D: TRBD2; size: many; V: TRBV29-1; J: TRBJ2-1; DNA: TGCAGCGCCGAGGTAGCGGGGGGGGATGAGCAGTTCTTC; CDR3: CSAEVAGGDEQFF
D: NA; size: few; V: TRBV20-1; J: TRBJ2-1; DNA: TGCAGTGCTATGGCAGGGAGCTCCTACAATGAGCAGTTCTTC; CDR3: CSAMAGSSYNEQFF
D: NA; size: many; V: TRBV20-1; J: TRBJ2-7; DNA: TGCAGTGCTCGACTGCGCTCCTACGAGCAGTACTTC; CDR3: CSARLRSYEQYF
D: NA; size: many; V: TRBV6-2/TRBV6-3; J: TRBJ1-5; DNA: TGTGCCAGCAGCCGAACAGGGTTCAATCAGCCCCAGCATTTT; CDR3: CASSRTGFNQPQHF
D: NA; size: few; V: TRBV27; J: TRBJ2-7; DNA: TGTGCCAGCAGTTTATCTGCAGGGCTCGAGCAGTACTTC; CDR3: CASSLSAGLEQYF
D: TRBD1; size: NA; V: TRBV20-1; J: TRBJ1-1; DNA: TGCAGTGCTCCGAACGCCCACAGGGGATTGAACACTGAAGCTTTCTTT; CDR3: CSAPNAHRGLNTEAFF
D: TRBD1; size: few; V: TRBV6-5; J: TRBJ2-7; DNA: TGTGCCAGCAGTTCCCGGACAGGCTACTCCTACGAGCAGTACTTC; CDR3: CASSSRTGYSYEQYF
D: NA; size: NA; V: TRBV20-1; J: TRBJ2-3; DNA: TGCAGTGCTAGAGATTTTTTAAGACAGGTCTCACCAGATACGCAGTATTTT; CDR3: CSARDFLRQVSPDTQYF
D: TRBD1; size: NA; V: TRBV12-3/TRBV12-4; J: TRBJ2-7; DNA: TGTGCCAGCAGCCTCCGGACAGGGTTCTACGAGCAGTACTTC; CDR3: CASSLRTGFYEQYF
D: TRBD2; size: few; V: TRBV5-4; J: TRBJ2-1; DNA: TGTGCCAGCAGCTTGTACCTAGCGGGGGGATACAATGAGCAGTTCTTC; CDR3: CASSLYLAGGYNEQFF
D: NA; size: NA; V: TRBV11-1; J: TRBJ2-7; DNA: TGTGCCAGCAGCTTAGCGCGAACAGGGAACTACGAGCAGTACTTC; CDR3: CASSLARTGNYEQYF
D: TRBD1; size: NA; V: TRBV6-5; J: TRBJ2-7; DNA: TGTGCCAGCAGTTACGTCTTGGGACAGGGGGCCTACGAGCAGTACTTC; CDR3: CASSYVLGQGAYEQYF
D: NA; size: NA; V: TRBV5-1; J: TRBJ1-6; DNA: TGCGCCAGCAGCTTGGATCCGGTATCCTCACCCCTCCACTTT; CDR3: CASSLDPVSSPLHF
D: NA; size: NA; V: TRBV20-1; J: TRBJ1-5; DNA: TGCAGTGCTGGACTGTACAATCAGCCCCAGCGTTTT; CDR3: CSAGLYNQPQRF
D: NA; size: once; V: TRBV7-9; J: TRBJ1-2; DNA: TGTGCCAGCAGCTTAGCCCCAGGGGTTTTGATTGGCTACACCTTC; CDR3: CASSLAPGVLIGYTF
D: TRBD2; size: NA; V: TRBV20-1; J: TRBJ2-5; DNA: TGCAGTGCTGGGTCGGCAGCGGGAGCTAGGGAGACCCAGTACTTC; CDR3: CSAGSAAGARETQYF
D: NA; size: many; V: TRBV10-3; J: TRBJ2-1; DNA: TGTGCCATCAGTGACGTTCGGGAGCAGTTCTTC; CDR3: CAISDVREQFF
D: NA; size: many; V: TRBV5-1; J: TRBJ1-2; DNA: TGCGCCAGCAGCTTTTCTCCCACCCGCAACTATGGCTACACCTTC; CDR3: CASSFSPTRNYGYTF
D: NA; size: few; V: TRBV20-1; J: TRBJ1-6; DNA: TGCAGTGTTACAGGGTACGGGGATTCACCCCTCCACTTT; CDR3: CSVTGYGDSPLHF
D: NA; size: many; V: TRBV6-1; J: TRBJ1-5; DNA: TGTGCCAGCAGTAGCGGGGGGTCGGGGCAGCCCCAGCATTTT; CDR3: CASSSGGSGQPQHF
D: NA; size: many; V: TRBV15; J: TRBJ2-2; DNA: TGTGCCACCAGCAGAGAGGAAGCGGCCGGGGAGCTGTTTTTT; CDR3: CATSREEAAGELFF
D: TRBD2; size: many; V: TRBV10-3; J: TRBJ2-5; DNA: TGTGCCATCAGTGGTGGACAAGCGGGGGAGACCCAGTACTTC; CDR3: CAISGGQAGETQYF